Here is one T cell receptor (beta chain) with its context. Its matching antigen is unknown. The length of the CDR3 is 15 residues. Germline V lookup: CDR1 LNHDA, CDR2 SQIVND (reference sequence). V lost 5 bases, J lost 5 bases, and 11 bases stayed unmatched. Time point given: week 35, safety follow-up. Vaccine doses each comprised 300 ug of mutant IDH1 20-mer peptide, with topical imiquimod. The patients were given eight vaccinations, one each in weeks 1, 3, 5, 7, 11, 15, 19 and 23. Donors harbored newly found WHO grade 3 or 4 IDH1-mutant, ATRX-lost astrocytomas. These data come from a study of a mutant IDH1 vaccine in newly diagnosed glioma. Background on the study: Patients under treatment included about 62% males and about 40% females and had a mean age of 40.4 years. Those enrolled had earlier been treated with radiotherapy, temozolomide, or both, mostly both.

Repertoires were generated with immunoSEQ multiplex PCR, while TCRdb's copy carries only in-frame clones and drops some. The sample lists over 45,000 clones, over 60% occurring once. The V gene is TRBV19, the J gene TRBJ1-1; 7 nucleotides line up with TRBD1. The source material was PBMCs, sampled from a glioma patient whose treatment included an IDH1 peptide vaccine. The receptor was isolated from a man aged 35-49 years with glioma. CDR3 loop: CASSELNTGDTEAFF. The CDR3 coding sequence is TGTGCCAGTAGTGAACTTAATACAGGGGATACTGAAGCTTTCTTT. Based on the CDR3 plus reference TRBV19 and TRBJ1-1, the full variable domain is DGGITQSPKYLFRKEGQNVTLSCEQNLNHDAMYWYRQDPGQGLRLIYYSQIVNDFQKGDIAEGYSVSREKKESFPLTVTSAQKNPTAFYLCASSELNTGDTEAFFGQGTRLTVV.